A selection of T cell receptor beta chains follows, all from one sample in a study of blood T cell repertoires in COVID-19. The assay was immunoSEQ multiplex PCR, and TCRdb's table has in-frame clones only and misses some. The sample lists 95,000 to 110,000 clones, more than 85% occurring once. Sequenced material: peripheral blood. These TCRs come from a human donor in a cohort sampled during active COVID-19. CDR3s leave out the opening cysteine and the closing phenylalanine or tryptophan.

J | V | CDR3
TRBJ1-4 | TRBV4-2 | ASSRTGTGIREKLF
TRBJ1-6 | TRBV27 | ASSLTISNNSPLH
TRBJ2-1 | TRBV11-3 | ASSRGLAGSEQF
TRBJ2-1 | TRBV7-2 | ASRAYPSGGQF
TRBJ1-2 | TRBV4-1 | ASSQTPGQGKGYGYT
TRBJ1-6 | TRBV11-3 | ASSRTVNSPLH
TRBJ2-2 | TRBV27 | ASSLQGFGELF
TRBJ2-7 | TRBV6-1 | ASSEGLAGVRIEY
TRBJ2-3 | TRBV21-1 | ASIWASGISTDTQY
TRBJ2-5 | TRBV2 | ASSDSGRAQETQY
TRBJ1-2 | TRBV6-5 | ASSHPGQGLFGYT
TRBJ2-3 | TRBV30 | AWSVIAGGGDTQY
TRBJ2-1 | TRBV9 | ASSGDFWNEQF
TRBJ2-3 | TRBV13 | ASSAGQGGIGGLTDTQY
TRBJ2-1 | TRBV7-3 | ASSPTGPRVSSYNEQF
TRBJ2-1 | TRBV23-1 | ASSQSGLAGVNLSSSYNEQF
TRBJ2-1 | TRBV18 | ASSSQAGTSGNEQF
TRBJ1-1 | TRBV11-2 | ASSPGQGIRAF
TRBJ2-1 | TRBV19 | ASSIDLRGGSYNEQF
TRBJ1-5 | TRBV27 | ASSNQGTNQPQH
TRBJ2-7 | TRBV27 | ASSVHDRGLMVDYEQY
TRBJ1-2 | TRBV9 | ASSGWEKDYGYT
TRBJ1-1 | TRBV9 | ASSAYRGSTEAF
TRBJ2-3 | TRBV12-3/TRBV12-4 | ASSSITRDTQY
TRBJ1-2 | TRBV5-6 | ASSPPRQDNNYGYT
TRBJ2-7 | TRBV5-4 | ASSLRDSQREQY
TRBJ1-1 | TRBV15 | ATTGRYGSFTEAF
TRBJ2-2 | TRBV5-3 | ARSPGGAMNTGELF
TRBJ2-2 | TRBV5-4 | ASSSGLAGNTGELF
TRBJ1-5 | TRBV4-1 | ASSQDGNRGGDQPQH
TRBJ1-4 | TRBV4-1 | ASSPQDSNEKLF
TRBJ1-1 | TRBV29-1 | SVEPPGVGGNTEAF
TRBJ1-1 | TRBV4-3 | ASSQAILNTEAF
TRBJ2-1 | TRBV27 | ASSSSLPPGLNGNEQF
TRBJ1-1 | TRBV20-1 | SLSEWEAF